This passage covers 25 T cell receptor beta chains from one sample sequenced in a study of T cell repertoires in cytomegalovirus infection. TCRdb redid the calling of the reads with MiXCR, one entry per CDR3 protein. The sample holds some 680,000 distinct CDR3 sequences, approximately 34% seen once. Sequences were obtained from PBMCs. These receptors were obtained from a human donor in good health (CMV status not recorded). Some clones in this sample may be carry-over from other donors' samples.

V gene TRBV6-2 or TRBV6-3 combines with J gene TRBJ2-5; a possible D gene is TRBD1 (5 bases). CDR3 size: 12 residues. Trimming shortened V by 5 bases and J by 6 bases, and 10 bases separated the two germline ends. Germline CDR1 is MNHEY and CDR2 is SVGEGT. The CDR3 spells CASSPGIQTQYF. CDR3 bases: TGTGCCAGCAGTCCAGGGATTCAGACCCAGTACTTC.

The chain combines TRBV4-2 with TRBJ1-4; D remains ambiguous. The CDR3 length is 14 residues. The V gene lost 0 bases and the J gene lost 4 bases, with 6 bases spanning the gap. The germline CDR1 and CDR2 sequences are LGHNA and YNFKEQ. This chain's CDR3 is CASSQDRHNEKLFF. CDR3 nucleotides: TGTGCCAGCAGCCAAGATCGCCATAATGAAAAACTGTTTTTT.

This clonotype was observed a few times. This sequence joins TRBV12-3 or TRBV12-4 and TRBJ1-4; D gene uncertain. The length of the CDR3 is 14 residues. The V gene lost 2 bases and the J gene lost 4 bases, with 8 bases spanning the gap. The CDR3 bases are TGTGCCAGCAGTTTAAGACTGATTAATGAAAAACTGTTTTTT. Translation: CASSLRLINEKLFF.

This clonotype was seen only a few times. The chain employs TRBV7-9 and TRBJ2-7, with unresolved D. Germline V lookup: CDR1 SEHNR, CDR2 FQNEAQ (reference sequence). The V end was cut by 2 bases, the J end by 3 bases, with 11 bases between. This CDR3 comprises 14 residues. The CDR3 loop reads CASSLIGNNYEQYF. CDR3 nucleotides: TGTGCCAGCAGCTTAATAGGGAATAACTACGAGCAGTACTTC. Looking up the rest from reference TRBV7-9 and TRBJ2-7 gives the full variable domain: DTGVSQNPRHKITKRGQNVTFRCDPISEHNRLYWYRQTLGQGPEFLTYFQNEAQLEKSRLLSDRFSAERPKGSFSTLEIQRTEQGDSAMYLCASSLIGNNYEQYFGPGTRLTVT.

This clonotype was seen a few times. This chain connects TRBV25-1 to TRBJ1-2; D is possibly TRBD1 (5 bases). In germline, CDR1 is MGHDK, CDR2 SYGVNS. V was clipped by 4 bases and J by 5 bases, with 17 bases between them. The CDR3 extends over 15 amino acids. The CDR3 DNA reads TGTGCCAGCAGTGGAAGAGGGACCAAGGGTTATGGCTACACCTTC. It translates to CASSGRGTKGYGYTF.

The sample holds a few counts of this clonotype. The V gene is TRBV5-1, the J gene TRBJ1-1, with D possibly being TRBD1 (5 bases). The ends were cut back, 2 bases at V and 4 bases at J, with 18 bases in the middle. CDR3 length: 16 residues. Germline V gene data show CDR1 as SGHRS and CDR2 as YFSETQ. This chain's CDR3 is CASSLWGDGLGTEAFF. DNA of the CDR3: TGCGCCAGCAGCTTATGGGGGGACGGTTTGGGCACTGAAGCTTTCTTT.

This clonotype came up a few times. The rearrangement joins TRBV6-1 to TRBJ1-6; 8 bases are shared with TRBD1. CDR3 length: 16 amino acids. In germline, CDR1 is MNHNS, CDR2 SASEGT. V shed 6 bases and J 6 bases; nucleotides not matched to a gene: 10. CDR3: CASSSRTGLGNSPLHF. The CDR3 DNA reads TGTGCCAGCAGCTCCCGGACAGGGCTTGGTAATTCACCCCTCCACTTT.

The V gene is TRBV4-1, the J gene TRBJ2-3; the D gene is possibly TRBD1 (6 bases). V was cut by 1 base and J by 1 base, with 9 bases left in between. CDR1 and CDR2 from the germline V gene are MGHRA and YSYEKL. The CDR3 loop spans 15 amino acids. Here the CDR3 reads CASSQGQVRTDTQYF. The CDR3 DNA follows: TGCGCCAGCAGCCAAGGACAGGTACGCACAGATACGCAGTATTTT.

The sample holds a few counts of this clonotype. This chain uses TRBV7-9 with TRBJ2-5; 7 positions match TRBD2. V trimming: 4 bases; J trimming: 3 bases; junction bases outside the gene matches: 5. Germline V CDR1 and CDR2: SEHNR, FQNEAQ (reference sequence). The CDR3 is 14 amino acids. As DNA, the CDR3 is TGTGCCAGCAGCTATGGGGCGGGGGAAGAGACCCAGTACTTC. Its translation is CASSYGAGEETQYF.

The table lists this clonotype with many counts. V is TRBV7-2 and J is TRBJ2-3, with a tentative D call TRBD1 (6 bases). Germline V gene data show CDR1 as SGHTA and CDR2 as FQGNSA. Trimming removed 8 bases at V and 0 bases at J, with 15 bases between. The CDR3 is 15 residues long. The CDR3: CASRRTDRSTDTQYF. In DNA, the CDR3 is TGTGCCAGCCGACGGACTGACAGGAGCACAGATACGCAGTATTTT. Variable domain in full (rest from reference TRBV7-2 and TRBJ2-3): GAGVSQSPSNKVTEKGKDVELRCDPISGHTALYWYRQSLGQGLEFLIYFQGNSAPDKSGLPSDRFSAERTGGSVSTLTIQRTQQEDSAVYLCASRRTDRSTDTQYFGPGTRLTVL.

The chain is built from TRBV27 and TRBJ2-1; maybe TRBD1 (5 bases). Trimming stripped 0 bases from V and 6 bases from J, with 12 bases between. Germline V lookup: CDR1 MNHEY, CDR2 SMNVEV (reference sequence). The CDR3 loop spans 15 amino acids. The CDR3 bases are TGTGCCAGCAGTTTATCCTTCTGGGGCAGCAATGAGCAGTTCTTC. As protein: CASSLSFWGSNEQFF.

This clonotype was seen more than once but under ten times. V gene TRBV6-1 combines with J gene TRBJ2-1; 12 nucleotides match TRBD2. The V gene's germline CDR1 is MNHNS and CDR2 SASEGT. The CDR3 length is 15 residues. After removal of 5 bases from V and 7 bases from J, the junction contained 6 bases not matched to a gene. CDR3 sequence (DNA): TGTGCCAGCAGTTCTCCTAGCGGGAGGGGAAATGAGCAGTTCTTC. Translating it yields CASSSPSGRGNEQFF.

The rearrangement joins TRBV10-3 to TRBJ1-3; 7 bases are a match to TRBD1. CDR3 length: 17 amino acids. V trimming: 8 bases; J trimming: 1 base; junction bases outside the gene matches: 14. Germline loops: CDR1 ENHRY, CDR2 SYGVKD. The CDR3 loop is CAIAGLEGAGSGNTIYF. The CDR3 region has the DNA TGTGCCATCGCTGGGTTGGAGGGGGCAGGATCTGGAAACACCATATATTTT.

The gene calls are TRBV7-9 and TRBJ2-7; D unresolved. The CDR3 is 15 amino acids. V shed 7 bases and J shed 0 bases, with 16 bases lying between them. The germline gives CDR1 SEHNR, CDR2 FQNEAQ (reference sequence). The CDR3 region has the DNA TGTGCCAGCACCCCCCTTCCACTGAACTCCTACGAGCAGTACTTC. The encoded protein is CASTPLPLNSYEQYF.

This clonotype was recorded a few times. The V and J genes are TRBV28 and TRBJ2-1; D remains unclear. The germline CDR1 and CDR2 sequences are MDHEN and SYDVKM. The CDR3 contains 11 residues. The V end was cut by 2 bases, the J end by 10 bases, with 6 bases between. CDR3 residues: CASSLIGEQFF. CDR3 bases: TGTGCCAGCAGTTTAATCGGGGAGCAGTTCTTC. The full variable domain, rest sourced from reference TRBV28 and TRBJ2-1, is DVKVTQSSRYLVKRTGEKVFLECVQDMDHENMFWYRQDPGLGLRLIYFSYDVKMKEKGDIPEGYSVSREKKERFSLILESASTNQTSMYLCASSLIGEQFFGPGTRLTVL.

This clonotype was seen many times. The chain links TRBV7-6 to TRBJ2-1; D is perhaps TRBD2 (6 bases). The germline gives CDR1 SGHVS, CDR2 FNYEAQ. The CDR3 length is 13 residues. V shed 5 bases and J shed 8 bases, with 13 bases lying between them. The CDR3 here is CASSREQGDEQFF. The CDR3 DNA sequence: TGTGCCAGCAGCCGGGAGCAAGGTGATGAGCAGTTCTTC.

At least ten counts were recorded for this clonotype. The J gene is TRBJ2-1, the V gene TRBV7-8, with TRBD2 matching over 9 bases. The CDR3 covers 19 residues. Germline V CDR1 and CDR2: SGHVS, FQNEAQ. Trimming cost V 5 bases and J 5 bases; bases outside gene matches: 19. Here the CDR3 DNA reads TGTGCCAGCAGCCCATCGCGGGCGGGGCGGGAGGGCCCCAACAATGAGCAGTTCTTC. Residues: CASSPSRAGREGPNNEQFF.

This clonotype was detected only a few times. The rearrangement joins TRBV28 to TRBJ2-7; 8 bases agree with TRBD1. This CDR3 region has 15 residues. V was clipped by 6 bases and J by 0 bases; unmatched bases: 7. Germline V gives CDR1 MDHEN, CDR2 SYDVKM. For the CDR3, the DNA is TGTGCCAGCAGCCTGAGGGACAGGAGCTCCTACGAGCAGTACTTC. Protein sequence: CASSLRDRSSYEQYF.

The chain carries TRBV4-1 and TRBJ1-6; no definite D call. There are 15 residues in the CDR3. In germline, CDR1 is MGHRA, CDR2 YSYEKL. The germline V and J ends were trimmed by 6 bases and 10 bases, with 19 bases remaining between them. The CDR3 sequence: CASSHNLGVRSPLHF. The CDR3 DNA follows: TGCGCCAGCAGTCACAACCTCGGGGTCCGCTCACCCCTCCACTTT.

This clonotype was seen more than once but under ten times. The CDR3 DNA sequence: TGTGCCAGCACCGAAAGGGCAGGGGGCTTTTCACCCCTCCACTTT. Encoded protein: CASTERAGGFSPLHF. The chain joins TRBV7-6 to TRBJ1-6; 8 bases fit TRBD1. The CDR3 totals 15 residues. Germline loops: CDR1 SGHVS, CDR2 FNYEAQ. After removal of 7 bases from V and 9 bases from J, the junction contained 11 bases not matched to a gene. The variable domain in full, completed from reference TRBV7-6 and TRBJ1-6, reads GAGVSQSPRYKVTKRGQDVALRCDPISGHVSLYWYRQALGQGPEFLTYFNYEAQQDKSGLPNDRFSAERPEGSISTLTIQRTEQRDSAMYRCASTERAGGFSPLHFGNGTRLTVT.

J is TRBJ2-7 and V is TRBV5-3, with 10 bases identical to TRBD2. TRBV5-3 is an ORF; its function is uncertain. The CDR3 covers 14 residues. J lost 3 bases, V lost 8 bases, and 8 bases had no gene match. The CDR3 DNA is TGTGCCAGCAGCATTGGACTAGCGGACTACGAGCAGTACTTC. This translates into CASSIGLADYEQYF.

The chain uses TRBV28 and TRBJ1-1; 12 positions match TRBD1. The CDR3 contains 16 residues. The trim removed 4 bases at V and 3 bases at J, leaving 6 bases unmatched. Germline CDR1 reads MDHEN; CDR2 reads SYDVKM. The CDR3 sequence: CASSYPGQGAHTEAFF. The CDR3 bases are TGTGCCAGCAGTTACCCGGGACAGGGGGCTCACACTGAAGCTTTCTTT.

The CDR3 sequence is CASRLRTNTGQAFF. In nucleotides, the CDR3 is TGTGCCAGCAGACTCCGGACTAACACTGGACAAGCTTTCTTT. The chain joins TRBV3-1 to TRBJ1-1; unclear D gene. This CDR3 spans 14 amino acids. With 6 bases removed from V and 9 bases from J, the gap between germline ends came to 20 bases. From germline, CDR1 is LGHDT and CDR2 YNNKEL (reference sequence).

Worth noting for this clonotype: A much larger clone is a single base away; this may be a read error. The rearrangement uses TRBV7-2 and TRBJ2-1; 11 positions match TRBD2. Germline assignment: CDR1 SGHTA and CDR2 FQGNSA. The CDR3 has 17 residues. CDR3 protein: CASSLAGGSSGRNDQFF. CDR3 nucleotides: TGTGCCAGCAGCTTAGCTGGCGGGTCTAGCGGGAGGAATGATCAGTTCTTC.

CDR3: CASSLGLAGGRQFF. DNA of the CDR3: TGTGCCAGCAGCTTGGGACTAGCGGGAGGCAGGCAGTTCTTC. The chain combines TRBV7-2 with TRBJ2-1; 15 positions agree with TRBD2. The junction had 3 bases not matched to a gene; V was cut back by 3 bases and J by 12 bases. CDR3 length: 14 amino acids. Germline V gene data show CDR1 as SGHTA and CDR2 as FQGNSA.